This T cell receptor beta chain was sequenced in a study of identical twins. Overall study results and limits: Out-of-frame alpha sequences common to twins were enriched for low generation probability. Clonotypes of the beta chain that were abundant in cord blood carried fewer insertions (memory repertoires showed none).

The cDNA had a unique molecular identifier and a template-switch universal primer site. One entry per CDR3 protein results from TCRdb running MiXCR on the 5' RACE reads. The profile shows about 340,000 distinct CDR3 sequences, roughly an eighth of them singletons. Healthy Caucasians, and only they, were the donors. As regards this clonotype: Its target is not known.

V was clipped by 0 bases and J by 0 bases; unmatched bases: 4. CDR1 SGHVS and CDR2 FQNEAQ come from the germline V gene. CDR3 length: 17 residues. The same data also went into a second study, on yellow fever vaccine responses in identical twins.

The sequencing input was CD8+ T cells sorted from blood. The chain carries TRBV7-8 and TRBJ2-1; TRBD2 agrees at 8 bases. This sequence was found in a woman aged 18-30 years in good health. The CDR3 region is CASSLAGRASSYNEQFF. The CDR3 DNA reads as TGTGCCAGCAGCTTAGCCGGGAGGGCCAGCTCCTACAATGAGCAGTTCTTC.